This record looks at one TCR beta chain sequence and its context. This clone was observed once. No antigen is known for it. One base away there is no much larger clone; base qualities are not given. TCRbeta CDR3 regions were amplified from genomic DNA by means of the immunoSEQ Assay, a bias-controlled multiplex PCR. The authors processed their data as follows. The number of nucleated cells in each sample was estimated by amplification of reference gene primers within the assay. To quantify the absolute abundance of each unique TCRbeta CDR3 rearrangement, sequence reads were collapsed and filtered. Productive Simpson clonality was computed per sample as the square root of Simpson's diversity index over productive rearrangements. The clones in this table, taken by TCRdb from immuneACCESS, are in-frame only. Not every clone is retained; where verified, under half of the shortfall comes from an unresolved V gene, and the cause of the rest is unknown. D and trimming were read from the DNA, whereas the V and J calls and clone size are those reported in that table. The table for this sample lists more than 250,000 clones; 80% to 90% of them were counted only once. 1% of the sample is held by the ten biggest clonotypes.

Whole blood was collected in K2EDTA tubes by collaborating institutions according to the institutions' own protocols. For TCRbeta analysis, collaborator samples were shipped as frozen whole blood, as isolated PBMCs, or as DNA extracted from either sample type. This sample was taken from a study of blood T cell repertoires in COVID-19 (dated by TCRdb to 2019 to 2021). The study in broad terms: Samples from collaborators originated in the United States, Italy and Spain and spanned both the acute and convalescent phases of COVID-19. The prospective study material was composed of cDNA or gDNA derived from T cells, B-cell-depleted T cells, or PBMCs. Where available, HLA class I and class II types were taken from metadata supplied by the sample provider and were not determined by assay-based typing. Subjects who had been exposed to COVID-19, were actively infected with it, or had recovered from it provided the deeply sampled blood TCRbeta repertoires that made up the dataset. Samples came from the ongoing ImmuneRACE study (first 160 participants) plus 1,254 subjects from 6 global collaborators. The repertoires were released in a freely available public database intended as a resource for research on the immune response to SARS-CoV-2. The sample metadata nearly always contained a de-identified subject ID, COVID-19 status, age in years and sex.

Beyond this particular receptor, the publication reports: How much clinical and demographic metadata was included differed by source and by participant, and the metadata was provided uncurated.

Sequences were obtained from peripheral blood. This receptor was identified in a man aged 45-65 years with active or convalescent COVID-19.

The CDR3 reads as follows: CASSLNTYYGYTF. In nucleotide form, the sequence is TGTGCCAGCAGTTTAAACACCTACTATGGCTACACCTTC. The rearranged segments are TRBV27 and TRBJ1-2, with the D gene too uncertain to name. V is shortened by 2 bases, J by 3 bases, and the region joining them spans 7 bases. The CDR3 runs 13 residues from the cysteine to the phenylalanine. The only DNA kept is the CDR3, 39 bases in frame from the first base. The germline V gene (reference sequence) specifies MNHEY as CDR1 and SMNVEV as CDR2.